The 22 T cell receptor beta chains in this list originate from one sample, sequenced in a study of blood T cell repertoires in COVID-19. Measured with immunoSEQ multiplex PCR; TCRdb has only the in-frame clones, and not every one. The table lists about 110,000 clones, 65% to 80% of them singletons. The material sequenced was peripheral blood. The receptors were sampled from a woman in her 70s with acute or convalescent COVID-19.

The chain combines TRBV28 with TRBJ1-1; D is uncertain. CDR3 length: 15 residues. Trimming pared 5 bases from V and 2 bases from J, leaving 15 bases between. Germline CDR1 and CDR2: MDHEN and SYDVKM. The CDR3 bases are TGTGCCAGCAGTCCCCCGAGGCTTGGCAACACTGAAGCTTTCTTT. It specifies CASSPPRLGNTEAFF.

CDR3 in amino acids: CAWAGARYTF. As DNA, the CDR3 is TGTGCCTGGGCTGGGGCACGCTACACCTTC. This chain connects TRBV30 to TRBJ1-2; D perhaps matches TRBD1 (5 bases). The CDR3 extends over 10 amino acids. CDR1 is GTSNPN and CDR2 is SVGIG in the germline V gene (reference sequence). Trimming cost V 5 bases and J 9 bases, with 10 bases left between them.

The chain carries TRBV7-2 and TRBJ1-5, with a tentative D call TRBD1 (5 bases). The CDR3 is 13 amino acids. Per the germline V gene, CDR1 is SGHTA and CDR2 is FQGNSA. V lost 5 bases and J lost 6, with 11 bases in between. CDR3 nucleotide sequence: TGTGCCAGCAGCGGCCGGGACTTTCAGCCCCAGCATTTT. Translated: CASSGRDFQPQHF.

This chain uses TRBV4-3 with TRBJ2-1, with a weak D call TRBD2 (6 bases). Germline assignment: CDR1 LGHNA and CDR2 YSLEER. The CDR3 length is 17 residues. The V end was cut by 0 bases, the J end by 4 bases, with 16 bases between. CDR3 sequence (DNA): TGCGCCAGCAGCCAAGACCCACCGACCGGGACTTACAATGAGCAGTTCTTC. Protein sequence: CASSQDPPTGTYNEQFF.

The chain couples TRBV27 to TRBJ1-6; 12 nucleotides line up with TRBD1. V shed 5 bases, J shed 5 bases, and the junction held 10 bases outside the gene matches. CDR3 length: 18 residues. Looked up from germline, CDR1 is MNHEY and CDR2 is SMNVEV (reference sequence). CDR3 in amino acids: CASSRGTGGAGDNSPLHF. The CDR3 DNA reads as TGTGCCAGCAGTCGCGGGACAGGGGGCGCGGGTGATAATTCACCCCTCCACTTT.

This clone has just a few counts. The V gene is TRBV6-1, the J gene TRBJ1-2; D gene uncertain. The V gene lost 1 base and the J gene lost 4 bases, with 4 bases spanning the gap. Germline-derived CDR1 and CDR2 are MNHNS and SASEGT. CDR3 size: 12 residues. The CDR3 loop reads CASSEGAYGYTF. CDR3 nucleotides: TGTGCCAGCAGTGAAGGGGCCTATGGCTACACCTTC.

V usage is TRBV2 and J usage is TRBJ1-6; the match to TRBD1 covers 7 bases. Germline CDR1 is SNHLY and CDR2 is FYNNEI. Germline trimming cut 6 bases from V and 10 bases from J; bases unmatched to any gene: 9. CDR3 size: 14 residues. The CDR3 reads CASRPDRVQSPLHF. CDR3 in DNA: TGTGCCAGCAGACCCGACAGGGTACAATCACCCCTCCACTTT.

The V gene is TRBV2, the J gene TRBJ2-7; 7 bases align to TRBD2. Unmatched junction bases numbered 6, after V lost 7 bases and J lost 3 bases. This CDR3 comprises 13 residues. The V gene's germline CDR1 is SNHLY and CDR2 FYNNEI. This chain's CDR3 is CASKRQRGYEQYF. The CDR3 region has the DNA TGTGCCAGCAAAAGACAGCGGGGCTACGAGCAGTACTTC.

The gene calls are TRBV18 and TRBJ1-2, with TRBD1 as a possible D gene (6 bases). The V end lost 6 bases, the J end lost 2 bases, and 22 bases lay between the germline ends. This CDR3 contains 17 residues. Germline CDR1 is KGHSH and CDR2 is LQKENI. The CDR3 sequence is CASSRQVSTGGNYGYTF. The DNA of the CDR3 is TGTGCCAGCTCGCGACAGGTCTCAACGGGGGGAAACTATGGCTACACCTTC.

This rearrangement joins TRBV13 to TRBJ2-3, with 12 bases aligning to TRBD2. V shed 5 bases, J shed 4 bases, and the junction held 4 bases outside the gene matches. Germline CDR1 PRHDT, CDR2 FYEKMQ (reference sequence). This CDR3 region has 15 residues. The chain's CDR3 is CASSLAGGRPDTQYF. CDR3 DNA sequence: TGTGCCAGCAGCCTAGCGGGGGGGCGGCCAGATACGCAGTATTTT.

The rearrangement uses TRBV28 and TRBJ1-2, with D unresolved. The CDR3 is 14 amino acids. Germline-derived CDR1 and CDR2 are MDHEN and SYDVKM. V shed 7 bases and J shed 0 bases, with 12 bases lying between them. The CDR3 reads CASTPSLSNYGYTF. In DNA, the CDR3 is TGTGCCAGCACCCCGTCCCTCTCTAACTATGGCTACACCTTC.

The chain is built from TRBV12-3 or TRBV12-4 and TRBJ1-1, with 7 bases matching TRBD1. V shed 5 bases and J 4 bases; nucleotides not matched to a gene: 4. The CDR3 loop spans 13 amino acids. The CDR3 DNA reads as TGTGCCAGCAGTGCGACAGGGTCCACTGAAGCTTTCTTT. This sequence encodes CASSATGSTEAFF.

This chain connects TRBV10-1 to TRBJ2-2; D gene ambiguous. V lost 0 bases and J lost 2, with 10 bases in between. CDR1 and CDR2 from the germline V gene are WNHNN and SYGVQD (reference sequence). The CDR3 loop spans 16 amino acids. CDR3 amino acids: CASSESRIVNTGELFF. CDR3 bases: TGCGCCAGCAGTGAGTCGAGGATCGTTAACACCGGGGAGCTGTTTTTT.

This clone was observed a few times. The chain recombines TRBV28 with TRBJ1-6; TRBD1 matches at 9 bases. The CDR3 extends over 15 amino acids. J gave up 7 bases and V 9 bases, and 10 bases lay outside the gene matches. Looked up from germline, CDR1 is MDHEN and CDR2 is SYDVKM. For the CDR3, the DNA is TGTGCCAGTCGTCCACAGGGGGCTTGGAATTCACCCCTCCACTTT. It codes for CASRPQGAWNSPLHF.

V is TRBV13 and J is TRBJ1-6; 8 bases are a match to TRBD1. The germline gives CDR1 PRHDT, CDR2 FYEKMQ (reference sequence). V lost 5 bases to trimming and J lost 0 bases; unmatched junction nucleotides: 15. The CDR3 has 20 amino acids. The CDR3 here is CASSDRQGQGGSSYNSPLHF. In DNA, the CDR3 is TGTGCCAGCAGCGATCGACAAGGACAGGGTGGGAGCTCCTATAATTCACCCCTCCACTTT. Together with reference TRBV13 and TRBJ1-6, the CDR3 gives the full variable domain: AAGVIQSPRHLIKEKRETATLKCYPIPRHDTVYWYQQGPGQDPQFLISFYEKMQSDKGSIPDRFSAQQFSDYHSELNMSSLELGDSALYFCASSDRQGQGGSSYNSPLHFGNGTRLTVT.

In its sample, this clone was seen once. The rearrangement joins TRBV4-1 to TRBJ1-4; D not certain. CDR1 MGHRA and CDR2 YSYEKL come from the germline V gene. The V gene lost 0 bases and the J gene lost 6 bases, with 14 bases spanning the gap. The CDR3 runs 16 residues. The CDR3 nucleotides read TGCGCCAGCAGCCAAGAAAAGGGCCTGGGAGATGAAAAACTGTTTTTT. This sequence encodes CASSQEKGLGDEKLFF.

This chain links TRBV6-5 with TRBJ1-2; 8 nucleotides align to TRBD1. Unmatched junction bases numbered 7, after V lost 5 bases and J lost 2 bases. Per the germline V gene, CDR1 is MNHEY and CDR2 is SVGAGI. The CDR3 spans 15 residues. The CDR3 loop reads CASSKGTGGNYGYTF. CDR3 bases: TGTGCCAGCAGTAAGGGGACAGGAGGCAACTATGGCTACACCTTC.

This chain joins TRBV30 and TRBJ1-5, with TRBD1 identical over 10 bases. Germline assignment: CDR1 GTSNPN and CDR2 SVGIG (reference sequence). This CDR3 has 15 residues. Trimming at V came to 0 bases and at J to 6 bases, leaving 5 bases not matched to a gene. CDR3 DNA sequence: TGTGCCTGGAGTGTACGAAGGGACAGGGGTCAGCCCCAGCATTTT. Protein sequence: CAWSVRRDRGQPQHF.

This clone appeared a single time. The chain couples TRBV30 to TRBJ1-5, with D perhaps TRBD1 (6 bases). The V end lost 5 bases, the J end lost 4 bases, and 12 bases lay between the germline ends. Germline V gives CDR1 GTSNPN, CDR2 SVGIG (reference sequence). This CDR3 contains 13 residues. The CDR3 region has the DNA TGTGCCTGGGACCACAGGGAAAATCAGCCCCAGCATTTT. Its protein is CAWDHRENQPQHF. The full variable domain, its missing parts supplied by reference TRBV30 and TRBJ1-5, is SQTIHQWPATLVQPVGSPLSLECTVEGTSNPNLYWYRQAAGRGLQLLFYSVGIGQISSEVPQNLSASRPQDRQFILSSKKLLLSDSGFYLCAWDHRENQPQHFGDGTRLSIL.

The rearrangement uses TRBV30 and TRBJ2-4, with a weak D call TRBD1 (6 bases). V gave up 0 bases and J gave up 12 bases, with 15 bases separating them. There are 13 residues in the CDR3. In germline, CDR1 is GTSNPN, CDR2 SVGIG (reference sequence). CDR3 nucleotides: TGTGCCTGGAGTGTGACCACAGGGACCTATCAGTACTTC. It translates to CAWSVTTGTYQYF.

This chain links TRBV5-4 with TRBJ2-5; tentatively, D is TRBD2 (5 bases). The germline V gene encodes CDR1 SGHNT and CDR2 YYREEE (reference sequence). The V gene lost 0 bases and the J gene lost 0 bases, with 18 bases spanning the gap. The CDR3 extends over 18 amino acids. The CDR3 sequence: CASSLGVAFSRDQETQYF. DNA of the CDR3: TGTGCCAGCAGCTTGGGGGTAGCGTTTTCGAGGGACCAAGAGACCCAGTACTTC.

The J gene is TRBJ2-1, the V gene TRBV7-2, with 10 bases that match TRBD1. There are 16 residues in the CDR3. Germline CDR1 is SGHTA and CDR2 is FQGNSA. V was clipped by 2 bases and J by 2 bases; unmatched bases: 3. The DNA of the CDR3 is TGTGCCAGCAGCTTACGACAGGGGGCCCCCTACAATGAGCAGTTCTTC. Its protein is CASSLRQGAPYNEQFF. The entire variable domain, with the rest obtained from reference TRBV7-2 and TRBJ2-1, is as follows: GAGVSQSPSNKVTEKGKDVELRCDPISGHTALYWYRQSLGQGLEFLIYFQGNSAPDKSGLPSDRFSAERTGGSVSTLTIQRTQQEDSAVYLCASSLRQGAPYNEQFFGPGTRLTVL.